The next 27 T cell receptor beta chains were all read from a single sample in a study of blood T cell repertoires in COVID-19. Sequencing was performed with immunoSEQ multiplex PCR; in TCRdb, only in-frame clones are kept and a portion is missing. Here the sample spans 87,000 or so clones, about 86% being singletons. The sample taken for sequencing was peripheral blood. The receptors shown here come from a woman aged 80 or over in a cohort sampled during active or convalescent COVID-19.

The CDR3 sequence is CASSQGAGGYNEQFF. The CDR3 bases are TGTGCCAGCAGCCAAGGGGCCGGGGGTTACAATGAGCAGTTCTTC. The chain has TRBV3-1 (or the pseudogene TRBV3-2) and TRBJ2-1, with a possible D match to TRBD2 (6 bases). Germline V CDR1 and CDR2: LGHDT, YNNKEL (reference sequence). V lost 1 base and J lost 4, with 11 bases in between. The CDR3 is 15 amino acids.

The J gene is TRBJ1-1, the V gene TRBV3-1 (or the pseudogene TRBV3-2); the D gene is possibly TRBD1 (5 bases). CDR1 and CDR2 from the germline V gene are LGHDT and YNNKEL (reference sequence). The CDR3 covers 13 residues. Trimming left V 6 bases short and J 1 base short, with 9 bases between. This CDR3 reads CASSFTGNTEAFF. DNA for the CDR3: TGTGCCAGCAGTTTCACAGGGAACACTGAAGCTTTCTTT.

The gene calls are TRBV5-1 and TRBJ1-3; 9 bases align to TRBD1. V was pared by 0 bases and J by 5 bases, with 6 bases of the junction left unmatched. Germline V gene data show CDR1 as SGHRS and CDR2 as YFSETQ. The CDR3 covers 16 residues. CDR3 coding DNA: TGCGCCAGCAGCTTGGACGGGACAGGGCCACGAAACACCATATATTTT. It is translated as CASSLDGTGPRNTIYF. Filled out from reference TRBV5-1 and TRBJ1-3, the complete variable domain reads KAGVTQTPRYLIKTRGQQVTLSCSPISGHRSVSWYQQTPGQGLQFLFEYFSETQRNKGNFPGRFSGRQFSNSRSEMNVSTLELGDSALYLCASSLDGTGPRNTIYFGEGSWLTVV.

The chain is built from TRBV6-5 and TRBJ1-2; 7 bases line up with TRBD1. The CDR3 totals 13 residues. With V trimmed by 5 bases and J by 4 bases, 4 bases remained unmatched. Germline V gene lookup returns CDR1 MNHEY and CDR2 SVGAGI. For the CDR3, the DNA is TGTGCCAGCAGTAAACAGGGGTCCTATGGCTACACCTTC. Protein product: CASSKQGSYGYTF.

This chain connects TRBV9 to TRBJ2-3, with 10 bases aligning to TRBD2. This CDR3 region has 17 residues. Losses at the gene ends were 0 bases for V and 4 bases for J; bases not matched to a gene: 8. The germline gives CDR1 SGDLS, CDR2 YYNGEE. CDR3 in amino acids: CASSVGPAGGRADTQYF. The CDR3 coding sequence is TGTGCCAGCAGCGTAGGCCCAGCGGGAGGGCGCGCAGATACGCAGTATTTT.

This clone was seen a few times. This chain uses TRBV6-5 with TRBJ1-6; 9 bases map to TRBD1. CDR3 length equals 16 residues. V was clipped by 0 bases and J by 6 bases; unmatched bases: 3. Germline loops: CDR1 MNHEY, CDR2 SVGAGI. As DNA, the CDR3 is TGTGCCAGCAGTTACTCGAGGGACAGGGCTAATTCACCCCTCCACTTT. The encoded protein is CASSYSRDRANSPLHF.

The CDR3 region has the DNA TGTGCCAGTAGTATTGAGGGGGCGCCAGGCTACACCTTC. Amino acid sequence: CASSIEGAPGYTF. The rearrangement links TRBV19 to TRBJ1-2, with 7 nucleotides matching TRBD1. The CDR3 covers 13 residues. The V gene end was trimmed by 3 bases and the J gene end by 8 bases; junction bases not matched to a gene: 6. Germline V gives CDR1 LNHDA, CDR2 SQIVND (reference sequence).

This rearrangement joins TRBV4-1 to TRBJ1-4; TRBD1 agrees at 8 bases. Germline V gives CDR1 MGHRA, CDR2 YSYEKL. The CDR3 spans 15 residues. Germline trimming cut 4 bases from V and 4 bases from J; bases unmatched to any gene: 5. This CDR3 is CASSPIQGVNEKLFF. The CDR3 nucleotides read TGCGCCAGCAGCCCGATACAGGGGGTTAATGAAAAACTGTTTTTT.

V usage is TRBV5-4 and J usage is TRBJ2-2, with 10 bases identical to TRBD2. V shed 0 bases and J 4 bases; nucleotides not matched to a gene: 6. CDR1 is SGHNT and CDR2 is YYREEE in the germline V gene (reference sequence). The CDR3 contains 17 residues. CDR3 amino acids: CASSLGGLAGVTGELFF. The CDR3 nucleotides read TGTGCCAGCAGCTTGGGTGGGCTAGCGGGAGTCACCGGGGAGCTGTTTTTT.

In its sample, this clone was seen a few times. The chain combines TRBV6-6 with TRBJ2-1; 8 bases are shared with TRBD2. Trimming removed 5 bases from V and 6 bases from J; junction bases left unmatched: 18. The germline gives CDR1 MNHNY, CDR2 SVGAGI (reference sequence). CDR3 length: 18 residues. For the CDR3, the DNA is TGTGCCAGCAGTCGAACTAGCGGCAGTCCTACAAAGGGCAATGAGCAGTTCTTC. It specifies CASSRTSGSPTKGNEQFF.

J is TRBJ1-2 and V is TRBV28; D not certain. The CDR3 runs to 13 residues. Germline V gives CDR1 MDHEN, CDR2 SYDVKM. Trimming took off 4 bases at V and 6 bases at J, with 12 bases between the two ends. The CDR3: CASSSRRSDGYTF. CDR3 coding DNA: TGTGCCAGCAGTTCCCGTCGGTCTGATGGCTACACCTTC.

This rearrangement joins TRBV7-8 to TRBJ2-7; 10 bases align to TRBD2. The CDR3 totals 15 residues. Trimming took 5 bases from V and 2 from J; bases not matched to a gene: 6. The germline V gene has CDR1 SGHVS and CDR2 FQNEAQ. DNA for the CDR3: TGTGCCAGCAGCGGAACAGCGGGAGGGCCCTACGAGCAGTACTTC. Translation gives CASSGTAGGPYEQYF.

This rearrangement joins TRBV6-6 to TRBJ1-5; unclear D gene. This CDR3 region has 14 residues. From germline, CDR1 is MNHNY and CDR2 SVGAGI (reference sequence). V was cut by 2 bases and J by 9 bases, with 14 bases left in between. CDR3 nucleotide sequence: TGTGCCAGCAGTTACCTTACTGGCGAGCGGCCCCAGCATTTT. It yields the protein CASSYLTGERPQHF.

The chain carries TRBV7-9 and TRBJ2-5; 9 bases map to TRBD1. Germline CDR1 SEHNR, CDR2 FQNEAQ (reference sequence). J gave up 8 bases and V 2 bases, and 18 bases lay outside the gene matches. The CDR3 spans 18 residues. The CDR3 nucleotides are TGTGCCAGCAGCTTACGTTTTGTAGGACAGGGGTCGACGGTAACCCAGTACTTC. It yields the protein CASSLRFVGQGSTVTQYF.

The J gene is TRBJ2-2, the V gene TRBV3-1 (or the pseudogene TRBV3-2), with D uncertain. The CDR3 length is 15 residues. Germline V gives CDR1 LGHDT, CDR2 YNNKEL (reference sequence). The ends were cut back, 5 bases at V and 3 bases at J, with 13 bases in the middle. CDR3 coding DNA: TGTGCCAGCAGCTCCCCAGCGTCGTACACCGGGGAGCTGTTTTTT. Protein product: CASSSPASYTGELFF.

The chain has TRBV28 and TRBJ1-5; the match to TRBD1 covers 7 bases. The ends lost 6 bases at V and 3 bases at J; junction bases unmatched: 11. CDR3 length: 16 residues. The germline V gene has CDR1 MDHEN and CDR2 SYDVKM. CDR3 sequence: CASRNSGTAYNQPQHF. In DNA, the CDR3 is TGTGCCAGCAGAAACTCCGGGACAGCTTACAATCAGCCCCAGCATTTT.

The chain links TRBV7-2 to TRBJ1-2; the match to TRBD1 covers 7 bases. J gave up 4 bases and V 3 bases, and 5 bases lay outside the gene matches. CDR1 and CDR2 (germline): SGHTA, FQGNSA. The CDR3 extends over 14 amino acids. The CDR3 DNA is TGTGCCAGCAGCTTGTCCAGGGGGGTCTATGGCTACACCTTC. Translating gives CASSLSRGVYGYTF. Full variable domain (rest looked up from reference TRBV7-2 and TRBJ1-2): GAGVSQSPSNKVTEKGKDVELRCDPISGHTALYWYRQSLGQGLEFLIYFQGNSAPDKSGLPSDRFSAERTGGSVSTLTIQRTQQEDSAVYLCASSLSRGVYGYTFGSGTRLTVV.

The chain uses TRBV7-9 and TRBJ1-5; D is perhaps TRBD1 (5 bases). CDR1 is SEHNR and CDR2 is FQNEAQ in the germline V gene (reference sequence). The CDR3 consists of 16 residues. V lost 0 bases, J lost 5 bases, and 14 bases lay in between. This CDR3 reads CASSLAGGAWDQPQHF. The CDR3 DNA reads TGTGCCAGCAGCTTAGCGGGAGGGGCGTGGGATCAGCCCCAGCATTTT.

The V gene is TRBV12-3 or TRBV12-4, the J gene TRBJ1-5, with D perhaps TRBD1 (5 bases). V was cut by 1 base and J by 5 bases, with 6 bases left in between. The CDR3 is made up of 13 amino acids. The CDR3 bases are TGTGCCAGCAGTTTAGGGGACTATCAGCCCCAGCATTTT. Translated, it gives CASSLGDYQPQHF.

This clone was counted a few times. The V call is TRBV11-3, the J call TRBJ2-1, with a weak D call TRBD2 (6 bases). From germline, CDR1 is SGHNT and CDR2 YENEEA. V was clipped by 1 base and J by 5 bases, with 9 bases between them. The CDR3 runs 14 residues. In DNA, the CDR3 is TGTGCCAGCAGCTTAGTTGGGGGGAACAATGAGCAGTTCTTC. It specifies CASSLVGGNNEQFF.

The chain joins TRBV30 to TRBJ2-1, with TRBD2 identical over 8 bases. V was pared by 3 bases and J by 7 bases, with 2 bases of the junction left unmatched. There are 12 residues in the CDR3. The V gene's germline CDR1 is GTSNPN and CDR2 SVGIG (reference sequence). CDR3 DNA sequence: TGTGCCTGGAGGCGGGAGGCTAATGAGCAGTTCTTC. Amino acids: CAWRREANEQFF.

The rearrangement links TRBV5-4 to TRBJ2-5; 10 bases line up with TRBD2. Germline-derived CDR1 and CDR2 are SGHNT and YYREEE (reference sequence). After removal of 3 bases from V and 5 bases from J, the junction contained 7 bases not matched to a gene. This CDR3 spans 15 amino acids. CDR3 nucleotides: TGTGCCAGCAGCTGGGGAGCGGGAGGGCGGGAGACCCAGTACTTC. As protein: CASSWGAGGRETQYF.

Only one count was recorded for this clone. The chain joins TRBV27 to TRBJ1-4; perhaps TRBD1 as D (5 bases). The CDR3 length is 17 residues. Per the germline V gene, CDR1 is MNHEY and CDR2 is SMNVEV (reference sequence). Trimming took 3 bases from V and 5 from J, leaving 19 bases between them. This CDR3 reads CASSFRLPGLLNEKLFF. The CDR3 nucleotides read TGTGCCAGCAGTTTCCGACTCCCGGGACTGCTGAATGAAAAACTGTTTTTT.

The CDR3 DNA follows: TGCGCCAGCAGCTTGGACGGGGATTATGGCTACACCTTC. Translation: CASSLDGDYGYTF. V and J are TRBV5-1 and TRBJ1-2; D gene uncertain. The CDR3 is 13 residues long. The germline CDR1 and CDR2 sequences are SGHRS and YFSETQ. Trimming removed 0 bases from V and 5 bases from J, with 8 bases in between.

The chain recombines TRBV3-1 (or the pseudogene TRBV3-2) with TRBJ2-5; possible D gene TRBD2, 5 bases. Germline-derived CDR1 and CDR2 are LGHDT and YNNKEL (reference sequence). The CDR3 is 17 amino acids. The V and J ends lost 1 base and 2 bases respectively, with 17 bases between them. Here the CDR3 DNA reads TGTGCCAGCAGCCAAGGGATCGGAAGAACGGGGCAAGAGACCCAGTACTTC. It translates to CASSQGIGRTGQETQYF.

The genes are TRBV18 and TRBJ1-4; the match to TRBD1 covers 7 bases. The CDR3 contains 16 residues. Germline V CDR1 and CDR2: KGHSH, LQKENI. V shed 0 bases, J shed 4 bases, and the junction held 5 bases outside the gene matches. CDR3 residues: CASSPPRDRFNEKLFF. DNA of the CDR3: TGTGCCAGCTCACCACCGCGGGACAGATTTAATGAAAAACTGTTTTTT.

This clone was picked up a small number of times. The V call is TRBV28, the J call TRBJ1-5; no definite D call. The V end lost 5 bases, the J end lost 5 bases, and 7 bases lay between the germline ends. The germline CDR1 and CDR2 sequences are MDHEN and SYDVKM. This CDR3 has 12 residues. The CDR3 here is CASSPLDQPQHF. As DNA, the CDR3 is TGTGCCAGCAGTCCCCTAGATCAGCCCCAGCATTTT.